These T cell receptor beta chains were read from a single sample in a study of cytomegalovirus exposure and HLA in healthy donors. Some clones are missing from TCRdb's copy, which holds only in-frame ones; the method was immunoSEQ multiplex PCR. The sample lists 160,000 or so clones; just under 80% were seen once. The sequenced sample was PBMCs. The receptors derive from a man younger than 35 in good health and CMV-seropositive. Each CDR3 is given with its conserved first and last residue. D genes are given only for firm matches. Size values are once, few and many counts, or a class for expanded clones, and some rows have none.

. | TRBJ2-7 | . | TRBV6-1 | CASGQYEQYF | TGTGCCAGCGGTCAGTACGAGCAGTACTTC
. | TRBJ2-1 | . | TRBV5-8 | CASSTTTPSSYNEQFF | TGTGCCAGCAGCACGACTACCCCGAGCTCCTACAATGAGCAGTTCTTC
. | TRBJ1-2 | . | TRBV30 | CAWSEQGNYGYTF | TGTGCCTGGAGTGAACAGGGTAACTATGGCTACACCTTC
. | TRBJ2-5 | . | TRBV4-1 | CASSPTPGVGETQYF | TGCGCCAGCAGCCCGACCCCAGGGGTCGGAGAGACCCAGTACTTC
. | TRBJ2-7 | . | TRBV28 | CASSLWDTSYEQYF | TGTGCCAGCAGTTTATGGGACACTTCCTACGAGCAGTACTTC
. | TRBJ2-1 | . | TRBV7-9 | CASSLGSSYNEQFF | TGTGCCAGCAGCCTAGGGAGCTCCTACAATGAGCAGTTCTTC
. | TRBJ1-2 | . | TRBV28 | CASSLGTSGGSYGYTF | TGTGCCAGCAGTTTAGGTACCTCCGGTGGTAGCTATGGCTACACCTTC
. | TRBJ2-7 | . | TRBV28 | CASSSPTAQRTYEQYF | TGTGCCAGCAGTTCTCCGACAGCCCAGCGAACCTACGAGCAGTACTTC
. | TRBJ2-5 | . | TRBV10-3 | CAISESSDYIRSQETQYF | TGTGCCATCAGTGAGTCGAGTGACTACATAAGGAGCCAAGAGACCCAGTACTTC
. | TRBJ1-4 | few | TRBV29-1 | CSGKEGSNEKLFF | TGCAGCGGCAAGGAGGGAAGTAATGAAAAACTGTTTTTT
. | TRBJ1-3 | . | TRBV4-2 | CASSQDSPRNTIYF | TGTGCCAGCAGCCAGGACTCTCCACGGAACACCATATATTTT
TRBD1 | TRBJ1-1 | . | TRBV15 | CATSRGQGLNTEAFF | TGTGCCACCAGCAGAGGACAGGGACTGAACACTGAAGCTTTCTTT
TRBD2 | TRBJ2-3 | once | TRBV7-2 | CASSLVAGGGPDTQYF | TGTGCCAGCAGCTTGGTGGCGGGGGGAGGCCCAGATACGCAGTATTTT
TRBD1 | TRBJ1-1 | . | TRBV15 | CATSSHRGREAFF | TGTGCCACCAGCAGCCACAGGGGTAGGGAAGCTTTCTTT
. | TRBJ2-7 | . | TRBV28 | CASRPPLSSYEQYF | TGTGCCAGCAGACCACCCCTGAGCTCCTACGAGCAGTACTTC
TRBD1 | TRBJ2-7 | . | TRBV6-1 | CASFEPGQGTYEQYF | TGTGCCAGCTTCGAACCCGGACAGGGAACCTACGAGCAGTACTTC